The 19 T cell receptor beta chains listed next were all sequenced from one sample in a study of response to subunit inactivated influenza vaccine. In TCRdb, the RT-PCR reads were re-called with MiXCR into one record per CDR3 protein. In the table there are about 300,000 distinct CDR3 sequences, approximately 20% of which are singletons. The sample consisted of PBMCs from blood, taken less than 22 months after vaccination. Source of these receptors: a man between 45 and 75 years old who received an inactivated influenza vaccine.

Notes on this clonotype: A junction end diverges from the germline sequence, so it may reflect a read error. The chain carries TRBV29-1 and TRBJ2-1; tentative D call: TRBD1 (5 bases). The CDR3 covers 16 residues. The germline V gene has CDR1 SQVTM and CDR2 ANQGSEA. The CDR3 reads CSVEEGAAGSIDEQLF. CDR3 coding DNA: TGCAGCGTTGAAGAGGGTGCGGCAGGGTCTATAGATGAGCAGTTATTC.

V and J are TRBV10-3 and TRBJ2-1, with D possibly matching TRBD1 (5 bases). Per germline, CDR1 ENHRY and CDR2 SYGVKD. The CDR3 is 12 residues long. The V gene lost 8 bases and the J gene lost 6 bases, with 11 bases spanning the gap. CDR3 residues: CAIERQRNEQFF. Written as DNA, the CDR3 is TGTGCCATCGAGAGACAGCGCAATGAGCAGTTCTTC.

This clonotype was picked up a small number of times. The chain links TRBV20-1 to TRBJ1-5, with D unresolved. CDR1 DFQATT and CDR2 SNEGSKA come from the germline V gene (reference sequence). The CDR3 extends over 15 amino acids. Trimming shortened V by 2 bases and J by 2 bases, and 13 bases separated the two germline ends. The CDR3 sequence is CSARLGLQGNQPQHF. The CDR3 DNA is TGCAGTGCTAGACTAGGGTTACAAGGCAATCAGCCCCAGCATTTT.

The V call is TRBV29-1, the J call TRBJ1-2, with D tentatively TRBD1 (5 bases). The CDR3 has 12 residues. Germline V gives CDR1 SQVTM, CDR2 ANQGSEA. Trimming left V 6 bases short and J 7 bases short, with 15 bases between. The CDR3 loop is CSVGFREGGYTF. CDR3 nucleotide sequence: TGCAGCGTGGGGTTCAGGGAAGGTGGCTACACCTTC.

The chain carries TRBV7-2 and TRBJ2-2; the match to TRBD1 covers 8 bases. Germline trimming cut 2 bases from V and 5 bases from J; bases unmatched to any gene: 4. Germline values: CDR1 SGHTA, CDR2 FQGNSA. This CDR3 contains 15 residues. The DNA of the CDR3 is TGTGCCAGCAGCTTACGGACAGGGACTACCGGGGAGCTGTTTTTT. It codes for CASSLRTGTTGELFF.

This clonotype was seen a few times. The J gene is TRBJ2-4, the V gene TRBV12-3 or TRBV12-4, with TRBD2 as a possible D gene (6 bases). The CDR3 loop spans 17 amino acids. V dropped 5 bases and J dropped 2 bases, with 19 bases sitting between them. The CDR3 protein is CASSPGTGTSSKNIQYF. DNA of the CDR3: TGTGCCAGCAGTCCAGGGACTGGAACCTCATCCAAAAACATTCAGTACTTC.

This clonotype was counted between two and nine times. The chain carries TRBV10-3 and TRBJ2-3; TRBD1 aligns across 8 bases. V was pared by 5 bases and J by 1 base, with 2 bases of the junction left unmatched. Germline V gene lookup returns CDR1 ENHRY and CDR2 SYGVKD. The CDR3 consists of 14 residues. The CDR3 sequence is CAISLTGGTDTQYF. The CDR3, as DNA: TGTGCCATCAGTTTGACAGGGGGCACAGATACGCAGTATTTT.

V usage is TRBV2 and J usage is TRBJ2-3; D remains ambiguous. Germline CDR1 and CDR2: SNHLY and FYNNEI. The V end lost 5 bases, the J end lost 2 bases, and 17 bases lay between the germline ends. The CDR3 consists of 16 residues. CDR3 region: CASSPFGSRSTDTQYF. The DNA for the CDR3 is TGTGCCAGCAGTCCTTTTGGGTCGCGGTCCACAGATACGCAGTATTTT.

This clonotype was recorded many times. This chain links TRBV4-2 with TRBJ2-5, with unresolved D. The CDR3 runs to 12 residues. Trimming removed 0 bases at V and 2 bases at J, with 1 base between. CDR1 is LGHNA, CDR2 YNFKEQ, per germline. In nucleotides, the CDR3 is TGTGCCAGCAGCCAAGATCAAGAGACCCAGTACTTC. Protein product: CASSQDQETQYF.

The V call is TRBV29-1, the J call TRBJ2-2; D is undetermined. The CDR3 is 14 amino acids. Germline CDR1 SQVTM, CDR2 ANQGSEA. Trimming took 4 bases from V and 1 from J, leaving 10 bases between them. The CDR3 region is CSVVSVENTGELFF. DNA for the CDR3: TGCAGCGTTGTAAGCGTCGAGAACACCGGGGAGCTGTTTTTT.

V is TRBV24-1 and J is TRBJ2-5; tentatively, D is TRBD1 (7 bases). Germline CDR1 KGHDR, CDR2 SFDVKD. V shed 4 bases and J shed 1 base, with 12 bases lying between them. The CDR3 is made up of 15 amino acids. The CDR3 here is CATSEGGTVQETQYF. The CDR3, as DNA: TGTGCCACCAGTGAAGGAGGGACAGTCCAAGAGACCCAGTACTTC.

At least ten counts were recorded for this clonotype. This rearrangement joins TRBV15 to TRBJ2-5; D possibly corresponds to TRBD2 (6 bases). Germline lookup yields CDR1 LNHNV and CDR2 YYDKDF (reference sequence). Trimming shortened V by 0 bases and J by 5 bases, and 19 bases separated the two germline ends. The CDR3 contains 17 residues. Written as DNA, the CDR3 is TGTGCCACCAGCAGAGAAATAAGAGCCTTTGGAGGGGAGACCCAGTACTTC. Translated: CATSREIRAFGGETQYF.

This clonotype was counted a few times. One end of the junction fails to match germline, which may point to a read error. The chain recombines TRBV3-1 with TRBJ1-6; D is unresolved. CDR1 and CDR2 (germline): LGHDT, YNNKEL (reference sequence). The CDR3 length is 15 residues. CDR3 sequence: CASSPISSSNSPLHF. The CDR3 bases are TGTGCCAGCAGCCCAATATCTTCCTCTAATTCACCCCTCCACTTT.

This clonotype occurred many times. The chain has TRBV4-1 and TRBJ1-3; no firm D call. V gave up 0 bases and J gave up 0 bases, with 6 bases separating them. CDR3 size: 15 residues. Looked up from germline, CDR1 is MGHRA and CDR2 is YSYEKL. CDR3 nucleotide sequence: TGCGCCAGCAGCCAAGATAACAACTCTGGAAACACCATATATTTT. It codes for CASSQDNNSGNTIYF.

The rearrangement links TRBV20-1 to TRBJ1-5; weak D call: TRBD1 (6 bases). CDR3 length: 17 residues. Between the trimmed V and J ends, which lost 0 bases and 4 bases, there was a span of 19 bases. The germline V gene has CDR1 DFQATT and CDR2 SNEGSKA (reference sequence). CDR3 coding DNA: TGCAGTGCTAGAGATGAGACAGGAGCTAGCACTAATCAGCCCCAGCATTTT. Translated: CSARDETGASTNQPQHF.

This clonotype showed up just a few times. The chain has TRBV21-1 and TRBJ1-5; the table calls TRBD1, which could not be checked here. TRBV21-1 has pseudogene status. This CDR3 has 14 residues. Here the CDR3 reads CASIMGQGGQPQHF. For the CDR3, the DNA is TGTGCCAGCATCATGGGACAGGGCGGTCAGCCCCAGCATTTT.

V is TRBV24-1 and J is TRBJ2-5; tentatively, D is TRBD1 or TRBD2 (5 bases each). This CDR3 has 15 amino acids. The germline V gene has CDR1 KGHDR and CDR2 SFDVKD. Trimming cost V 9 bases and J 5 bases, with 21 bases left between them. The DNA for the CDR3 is TGTGCCACCGCGAGGGGCCGGAACCCGTTGGAGACCCAGTACTTC. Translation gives CATARGRNPLETQYF.

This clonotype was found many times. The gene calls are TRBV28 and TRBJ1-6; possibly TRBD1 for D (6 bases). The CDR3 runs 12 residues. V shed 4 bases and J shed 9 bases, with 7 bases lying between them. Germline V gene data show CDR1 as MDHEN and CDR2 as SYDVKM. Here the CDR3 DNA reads TGTGCCAGCAGTTCAGGGGCTTCACCCCTCCACTTT. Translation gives CASSSGASPLHF.

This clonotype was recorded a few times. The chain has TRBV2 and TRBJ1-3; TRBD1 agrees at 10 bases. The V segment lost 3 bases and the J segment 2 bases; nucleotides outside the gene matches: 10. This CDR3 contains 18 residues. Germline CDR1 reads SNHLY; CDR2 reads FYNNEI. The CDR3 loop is CASSDSMAGTGAGNTIYF. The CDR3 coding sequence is TGTGCCAGCAGTGACTCCATGGCCGGGACAGGGGCTGGAAACACCATATATTTT.